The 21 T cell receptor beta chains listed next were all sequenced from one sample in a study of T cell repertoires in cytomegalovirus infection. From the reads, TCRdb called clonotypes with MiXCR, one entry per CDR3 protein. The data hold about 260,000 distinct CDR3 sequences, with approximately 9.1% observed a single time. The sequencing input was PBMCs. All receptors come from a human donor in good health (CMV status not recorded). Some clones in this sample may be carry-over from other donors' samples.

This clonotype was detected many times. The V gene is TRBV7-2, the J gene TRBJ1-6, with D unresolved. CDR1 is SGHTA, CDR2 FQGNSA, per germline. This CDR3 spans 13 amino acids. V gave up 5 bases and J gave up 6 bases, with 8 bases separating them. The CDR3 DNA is TGTGCCAGCAGCCCATTGGGTAATTCACCCCTCCACTTT. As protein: CASSPLGNSPLHF. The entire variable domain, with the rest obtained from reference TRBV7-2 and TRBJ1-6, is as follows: GAGVSQSPSNKVTEKGKDVELRCDPISGHTALYWYRQSLGQGLEFLIYFQGNSAPDKSGLPSDRFSAERTGGSVSTLTIQRTQQEDSAVYLCASSPLGNSPLHFGNGTRLTVT.

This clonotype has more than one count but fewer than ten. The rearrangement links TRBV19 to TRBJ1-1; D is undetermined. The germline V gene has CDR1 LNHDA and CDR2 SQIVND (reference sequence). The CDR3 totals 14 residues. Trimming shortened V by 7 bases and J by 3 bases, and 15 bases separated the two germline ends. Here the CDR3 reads CASKQLTRDTEAFF. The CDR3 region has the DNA TGTGCCAGTAAACAGCTCACCCGAGACACTGAAGCTTTCTTT.

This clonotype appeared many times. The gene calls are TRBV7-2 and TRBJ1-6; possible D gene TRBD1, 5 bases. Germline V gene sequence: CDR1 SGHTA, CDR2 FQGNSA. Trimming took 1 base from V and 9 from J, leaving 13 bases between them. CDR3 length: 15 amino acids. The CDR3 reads CASSLGGWSTSPLHF. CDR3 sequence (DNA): TGTGCCAGCAGCTTAGGGGGGTGGTCGACTTCACCCCTCCACTTT.

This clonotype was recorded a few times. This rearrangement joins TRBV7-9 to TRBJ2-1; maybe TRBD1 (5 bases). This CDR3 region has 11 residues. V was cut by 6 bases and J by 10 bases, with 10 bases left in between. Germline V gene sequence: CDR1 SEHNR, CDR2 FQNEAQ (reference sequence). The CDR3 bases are TGTGCCAGCAGGTCAAACAGGGAGCAGTTCTTC. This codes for CASRSNREQFF.

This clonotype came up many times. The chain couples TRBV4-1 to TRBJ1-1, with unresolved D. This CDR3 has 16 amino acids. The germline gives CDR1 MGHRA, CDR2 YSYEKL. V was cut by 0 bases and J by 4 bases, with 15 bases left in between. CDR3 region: CASSQDLSGGSTEAFF. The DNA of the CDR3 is TGCGCCAGCAGCCAAGATCTGTCGGGAGGGAGCACTGAAGCTTTCTTT.

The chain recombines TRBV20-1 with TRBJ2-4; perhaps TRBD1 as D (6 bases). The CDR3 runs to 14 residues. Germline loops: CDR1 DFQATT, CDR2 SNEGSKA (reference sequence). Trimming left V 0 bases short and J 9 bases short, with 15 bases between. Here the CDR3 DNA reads TGCAGTGCTAGAGACCCGGACAGCGGCGGCATTCAGTACTTC. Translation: CSARDPDSGGIQYF.

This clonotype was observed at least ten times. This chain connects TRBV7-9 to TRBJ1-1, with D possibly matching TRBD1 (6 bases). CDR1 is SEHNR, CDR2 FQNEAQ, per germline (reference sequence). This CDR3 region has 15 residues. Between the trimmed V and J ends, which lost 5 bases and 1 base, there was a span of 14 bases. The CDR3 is CASSPQGSGNTEAFF. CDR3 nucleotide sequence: TGTGCCAGCAGCCCCCAGGGGTCCGGGAACACTGAAGCTTTCTTT.

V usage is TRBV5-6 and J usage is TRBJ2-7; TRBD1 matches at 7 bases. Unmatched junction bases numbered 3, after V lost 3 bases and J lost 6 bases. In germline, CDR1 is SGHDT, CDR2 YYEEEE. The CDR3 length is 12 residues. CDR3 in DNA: TGTGCCAGCAGCTCCCACAGGGGCGAGCAGTACTTC. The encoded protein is CASSSHRGEQYF. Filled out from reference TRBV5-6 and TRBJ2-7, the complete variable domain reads DAGVTQSPTHLIKTRGQQVTLRCSPKSGHDTVSWYQQALGQGPQFIFQYYEEEERQRGNFPDRFSGHQFPNYSSELNVNALLLGDSALYLCASSSHRGEQYFGPGTRLTVT.

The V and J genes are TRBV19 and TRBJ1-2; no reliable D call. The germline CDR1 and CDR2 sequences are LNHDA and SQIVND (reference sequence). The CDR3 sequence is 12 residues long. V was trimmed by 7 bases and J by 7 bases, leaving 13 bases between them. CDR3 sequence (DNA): TGTGCCAGTACCCTCCCGGGTGGTGGCTACACCTTC. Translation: CASTLPGGGYTF.

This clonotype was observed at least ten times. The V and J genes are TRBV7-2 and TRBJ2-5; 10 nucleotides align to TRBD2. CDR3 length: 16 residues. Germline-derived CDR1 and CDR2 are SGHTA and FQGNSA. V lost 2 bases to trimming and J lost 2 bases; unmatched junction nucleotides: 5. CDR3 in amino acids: CASSLRASGRQETQYF. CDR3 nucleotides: TGTGCCAGCAGCTTAAGGGCTAGCGGGAGACAAGAGACCCAGTACTTC.

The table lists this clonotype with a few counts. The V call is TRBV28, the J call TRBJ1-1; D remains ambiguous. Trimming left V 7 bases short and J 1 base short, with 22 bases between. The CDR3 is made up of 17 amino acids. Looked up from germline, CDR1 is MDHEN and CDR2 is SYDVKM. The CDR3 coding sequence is TGTGCCAGCACCTCGGGTGGGGTGCGGCATCAGAACACTGAAGCTTTCTTT. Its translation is CASTSGGVRHQNTEAFF.

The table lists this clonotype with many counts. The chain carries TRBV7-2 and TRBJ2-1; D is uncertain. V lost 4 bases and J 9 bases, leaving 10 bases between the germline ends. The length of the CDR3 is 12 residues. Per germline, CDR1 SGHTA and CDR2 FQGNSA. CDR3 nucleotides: TGTGCCAGCAGCTCCTTGGGGATTGAGCAGTTCTTC. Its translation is CASSSLGIEQFF.

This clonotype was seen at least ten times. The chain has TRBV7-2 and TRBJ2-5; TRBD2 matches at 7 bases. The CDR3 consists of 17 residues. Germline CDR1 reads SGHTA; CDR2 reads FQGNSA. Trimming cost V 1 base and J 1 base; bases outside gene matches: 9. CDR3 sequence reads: CASSLGLVAGGQETQYF. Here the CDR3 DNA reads TGTGCCAGCAGCTTAGGATTGGTAGCGGGTGGCCAAGAGACCCAGTACTTC. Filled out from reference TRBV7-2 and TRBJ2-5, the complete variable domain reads GAGVSQSPSNKVTEKGKDVELRCDPISGHTALYWYRQSLGQGLEFLIYFQGNSAPDKSGLPSDRFSAERTGGSVSTLTIQRTQQEDSAVYLCASSLGLVAGGQETQYFGPGTRLLVL.

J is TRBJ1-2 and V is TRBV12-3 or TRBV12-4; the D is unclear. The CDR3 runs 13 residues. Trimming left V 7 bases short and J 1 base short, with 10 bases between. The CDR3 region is CASNPGINYGYTF. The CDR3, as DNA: TGTGCCAGCAACCCGGGAATTAACTATGGCTACACCTTC.

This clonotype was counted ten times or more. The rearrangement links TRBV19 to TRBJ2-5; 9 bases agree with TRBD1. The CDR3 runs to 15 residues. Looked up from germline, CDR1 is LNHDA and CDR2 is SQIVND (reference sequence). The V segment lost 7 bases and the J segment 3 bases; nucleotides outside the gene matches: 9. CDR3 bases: TGTGCCAGTACCGATTGGGGACAGGGAGAAGAGACCCAGTACTTC. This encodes CASTDWGQGEETQYF. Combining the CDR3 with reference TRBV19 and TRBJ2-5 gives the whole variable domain DGGITQSPKYLFRKEGQNVTLSCEQNLNHDAMYWYRQDPGQGLRLIYYSQIVNDFQKGDIAEGYSVSREKKESFPLTVTSAQKNPTAFYLCASTDWGQGEETQYFGPGTRLLVL.

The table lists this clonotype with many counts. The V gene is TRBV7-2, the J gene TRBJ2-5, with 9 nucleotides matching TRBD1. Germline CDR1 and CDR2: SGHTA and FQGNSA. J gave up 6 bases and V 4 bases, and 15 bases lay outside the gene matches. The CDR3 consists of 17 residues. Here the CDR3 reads CASSYRGTGTGKKTQYF. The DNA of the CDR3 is TGTGCCAGCAGCTATCGTGGTACCGGGACAGGGAAGAAGACCCAGTACTTC.

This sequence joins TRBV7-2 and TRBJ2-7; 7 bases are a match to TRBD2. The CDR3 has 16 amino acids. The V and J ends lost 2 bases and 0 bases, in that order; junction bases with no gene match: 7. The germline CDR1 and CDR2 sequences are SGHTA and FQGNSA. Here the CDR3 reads CASSLSAGASSYEQYF. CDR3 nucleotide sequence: TGTGCCAGCAGCTTATCGGCGGGAGCAAGCTCCTACGAGCAGTACTTC.

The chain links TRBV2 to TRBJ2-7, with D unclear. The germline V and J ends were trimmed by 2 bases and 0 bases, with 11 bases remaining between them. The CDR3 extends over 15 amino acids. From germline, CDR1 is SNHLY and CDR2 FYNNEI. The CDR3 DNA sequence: TGTGCCAGCAGTGAATTTGCAGCCCTCTCCTACGAGCAGTACTTC. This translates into CASSEFAALSYEQYF.

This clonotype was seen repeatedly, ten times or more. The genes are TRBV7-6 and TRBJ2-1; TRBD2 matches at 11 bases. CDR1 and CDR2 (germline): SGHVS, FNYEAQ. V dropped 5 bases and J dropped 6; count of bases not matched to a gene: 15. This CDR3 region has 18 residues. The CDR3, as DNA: TGTGCCAGCAGCCGAGGGGTAGCGGGGGGGCTTGGCGCCAATGAGCAGTTCTTC. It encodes CASSRGVAGGLGANEQFF.

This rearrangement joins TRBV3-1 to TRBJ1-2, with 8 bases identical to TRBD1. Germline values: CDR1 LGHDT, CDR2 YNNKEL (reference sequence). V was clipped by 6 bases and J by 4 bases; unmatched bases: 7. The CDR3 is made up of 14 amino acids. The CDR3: CASRRTGLGYGYTF. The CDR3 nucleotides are TGTGCCAGCAGAAGGACAGGGCTTGGCTATGGCTACACCTTC.

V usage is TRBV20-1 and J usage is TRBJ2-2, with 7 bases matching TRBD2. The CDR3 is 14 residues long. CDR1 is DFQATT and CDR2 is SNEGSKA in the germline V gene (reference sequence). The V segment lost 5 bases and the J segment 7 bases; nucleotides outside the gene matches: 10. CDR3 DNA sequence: TGCAGTGCTTTCTGGACTAGTAGAGGCGGGGAGCTGTTTTTT. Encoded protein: CSAFWTSRGGELFF.